One and the same sample provided the 30 T cell receptor beta chains below, sequenced in a study of cytomegalovirus exposure and HLA in healthy donors. PCR amplification relied on 60 Vbeta primers (plus 13 Jbeta primers). Method: immunoSEQ multiplex PCR; TCRdb's copy keeps in-frame clones and lacks some. The table has 150,000 to 200,000 clones, about 82% seen once. The source material was PBMCs. The receptors were sampled from a woman aged 45 to 65 in good health and CMV-seronegative.

This clone has just a few counts. CDR3 region: CASSLGGSGRDNEQFF. CDR3 in DNA: TGTGCCAGCAGCTTAGGAGGTAGCGGGAGGGACAATGAGCAGTTCTTC. The chain combines TRBV7-9 with TRBJ2-1; 11 bases are shared with TRBD2. Trimming took 1 base from V and 5 from J; bases not matched to a gene: 4. CDR1 SEHNR and CDR2 FQNEAQ come from the germline V gene (reference sequence). The CDR3 totals 16 residues.

The V and J genes are TRBV9 and TRBJ1-2; D not certain. In germline, CDR1 is SGDLS, CDR2 YYNGEE. The CDR3 totals 13 residues. Trimming shortened V by 0 bases and J by 7 bases, and 10 bases separated the two germline ends. CDR3 sequence: CASSVDTAGGYTF. The CDR3 DNA reads as TGTGCCAGCAGCGTAGACACAGCTGGTGGCTACACCTTC.

V usage is TRBV28 and J usage is TRBJ2-5, with 11 bases matching TRBD2. Germline CDR1 is MDHEN and CDR2 is SYDVKM. With 5 bases clipped from V and 1 base from J, the junction kept 3 bases outside the gene matches. The CDR3 contains 15 residues. CDR3 amino acids: CASSLTSGGQETQYF. CDR3 coding DNA: TGTGCCAGCAGTCTAACTAGCGGGGGCCAAGAGACCCAGTACTTC.

This chain connects TRBV5-1 to TRBJ2-5; TRBD1 might be the D (5 bases). This CDR3 comprises 16 residues. Germline assignment: CDR1 SGHRS and CDR2 YFSETQ. V shed 1 base and J shed 5 bases, with 18 bases lying between them. The CDR3 region is CASSLTGSQGGETQYF. For the CDR3, the DNA is TGCGCCAGCAGCTTGACCGGGTCGCAGGGTGGTGAGACCCAGTACTTC.

The chain employs TRBV4-1 and TRBJ2-6; 7 bases map to TRBD1. Per germline, CDR1 MGHRA and CDR2 YSYEKL. This CDR3 is 17 amino acids long. The ends lost 1 base at V and 0 bases at J; junction bases unmatched: 3. CDR3 loop: CASSQGDRVSGANVLTF. The CDR3 region has the DNA TGCGCCAGCAGCCAAGGGGACAGAGTCTCTGGGGCCAACGTCCTGACTTTC.

V gene TRBV2 combines with J gene TRBJ1-2, with a possible D match to TRBD1 (5 bases). V gave up 3 bases and J gave up 6 bases, with 11 bases separating them. This CDR3 region has 13 residues. Germline loops: CDR1 SNHLY, CDR2 FYNNEI. CDR3 sequence: CASSEDTADGYTF. CDR3 in DNA: TGTGCCAGCAGTGAGGACACGGCGGATGGCTACACCTTC.

This chain joins TRBV27 and TRBJ2-1; possibly TRBD1 for D (5 bases). Trimming cost V 3 bases and J 4 bases, with 13 bases left between them. Germline lookup yields CDR1 MNHEY and CDR2 SMNVEV (reference sequence). This CDR3 spans 15 amino acids. DNA for the CDR3: TGTGCCAGCAGTTTGGCAGGGCTCGGTTACAATGAGCAGTTCTTC. It is translated as CASSLAGLGYNEQFF.

The chain combines TRBV6-4 with TRBJ2-1, with 12 bases lining up with TRBD2. Germline loops: CDR1 MRHNA, CDR2 SNTAGT. CDR3 length equals 15 residues. Losses at the gene ends were 0 bases for V and 6 bases for J; bases not matched to a gene: 0. CDR3 DNA: TGTGCCAGCAGTGACTCGACTAGCGGGAGCAATGAGCAGTTCTTC. As protein: CASSDSTSGSNEQFF.

The CDR3 DNA is TGTGCCAGCAGCAAAAGGTGGGGGACTAGCGGGACAAGCGGGTACAATGAGCAGTTCTTC. Translation gives CASSKRWGTSGTSGYNEQFF. The chain employs TRBV21-1 and TRBJ2-1; the table's D call TRBD2 went unverified against the DNA. TRBV21-1 is described as a pseudogene. The CDR3 length is 20 residues.

There are a few counts of this clone. This chain connects TRBV9 to TRBJ2-5; 10 bases are shared with TRBD2. CDR1 SGDLS and CDR2 YYNGEE come from the germline V gene. The CDR3 is made up of 16 amino acids. Trimming took 4 bases from V and 4 from J; bases not matched to a gene: 10. CDR3 protein: CASSFSGRQLGETQYF. The CDR3 DNA is TGTGCCAGCAGCTTTAGCGGGAGGCAACTCGGAGAGACCCAGTACTTC.

This clone appeared once. Written as DNA, the CDR3 is TGTGCCTGGAGCGACTTAGTAAGGGGGCCCCAGCATTTT. It is translated as CAWSDLVRGPQHF. The genes are TRBV30 and TRBJ1-5; D is possibly TRBD1 (5 bases). The CDR3 runs to 13 residues. Trimming stripped 3 bases from V and 9 bases from J, with 15 bases between. The germline V gene encodes CDR1 GTSNPN and CDR2 SVGIG (reference sequence).

This chain joins TRBV5-1 and TRBJ2-5, with TRBD2 identical over 12 bases. The V and J ends lost 4 bases and 2 bases, in that order; junction bases with no gene match: 6. This CDR3 is built from 16 residues. The germline V gene encodes CDR1 SGHRS and CDR2 YFSETQ. This CDR3 is CASSSTSGRFQETQYF. Written as DNA, the CDR3 is TGCGCCAGCAGCAGTACTAGCGGGAGGTTTCAAGAGACCCAGTACTTC.

This sequence joins TRBV5-1 and TRBJ1-4; the match to TRBD1 covers 10 bases. The J segment lost 8 bases and the V segment lost 4 bases, leaving 5 bases of the junction unmatched. The V gene's germline CDR1 is SGHRS and CDR2 YFSETQ. The CDR3 is 14 residues long. CDR3 coding DNA: TGCGCCAGCAGCCAAGACAGGGGGCTCGAAAAACTGTTTTTT. This translates into CASSQDRGLEKLFF.

This chain joins TRBV9 and TRBJ2-3, with D maybe TRBD2 (5 bases). Deletions cut 1 base from V and 4 bases from J, with 10 bases between. The CDR3 has 14 amino acids. The germline gives CDR1 SGDLS, CDR2 YYNGEE. CDR3 sequence (DNA): TGTGCCAGCAGCGTACGGGGAGATGCAGATACGCAGTATTTT. Amino acid sequence: CASSVRGDADTQYF.

The genes are TRBV5-4 and TRBJ2-1; 8 nucleotides match TRBD2. The trim removed 4 bases at V and 3 bases at J, leaving 6 bases unmatched. The germline V gene has CDR1 SGHNT and CDR2 YYREEE (reference sequence). The CDR3 is 15 amino acids. The CDR3 reads CASSAGGADYNEQFF. The CDR3 nucleotides are TGTGCCAGCAGCGCCGGGGGGGCTGACTACAATGAGCAGTTCTTC.

V and J are TRBV28 and TRBJ2-1; 9 bases align to TRBD1. J was trimmed by 7 bases and V by 6 bases; bases with no gene match: 10. Looked up from germline, CDR1 is MDHEN and CDR2 is SYDVKM. The CDR3 has 15 amino acids. CDR3 nucleotides: TGTGCCAGCAGCGGAGGGGGGACAGGGACGAATGAGCAGTTCTTC. Amino acid sequence: CASSGGGTGTNEQFF.

The chain employs TRBV28 and TRBJ1-1, with TRBD1 matching over 11 bases. Germline values: CDR1 MDHEN, CDR2 SYDVKM. V lost 4 bases to trimming and J lost 10 bases; unmatched junction nucleotides: 8. The CDR3 extends over 14 amino acids. The CDR3 is CASSYPGQGGRAFF. The CDR3 bases are TGTGCCAGCAGTTATCCGGGACAGGGGGGTAGAGCTTTCTTT.

The CDR3: CASSLAYGAVEQFF. The CDR3 region has the DNA TGTGCCAGCAGCTTAGCGTACGGAGCGGTTGAGCAGTTCTTC. The V gene is TRBV7-6, the J gene TRBJ2-1; the D gene is possibly TRBD2 (5 bases). Trimming removed 0 bases at V and 9 bases at J, with 12 bases between. Germline V gene sequence: CDR1 SGHVS, CDR2 FNYEAQ. The CDR3 totals 14 residues.

This chain joins TRBV9 and TRBJ1-1; maybe TRBD1 (6 bases). Trimming pared 4 bases from V and 1 base from J, leaving 14 bases between. The CDR3 is 15 amino acids. CDR1 is SGDLS, CDR2 YYNGEE, per germline. The CDR3 nucleotides are TGTGCCAGCAGCCGGTTGGGGACAACGAACACTGAAGCTTTCTTT. Protein product: CASSRLGTTNTEAFF. Full variable domain (missing parts from reference TRBV9 and TRBJ1-1): DSGVTQTPKHLITATGQRVTLRCSPRSGDLSVYWYQQSLDQGLQFLIQYYNGEERAKGNILERFSAQQFPDLHSELNLSSLELGDSALYFCASSRLGTTNTEAFFGQGTRLTVV.

The chain has TRBV2 and TRBJ2-1; 7 bases map to TRBD2. CDR3 length: 15 amino acids. The V and J ends lost 4 bases and 5 bases, in that order; junction bases with no gene match: 8. The germline V gene encodes CDR1 SNHLY and CDR2 FYNNEI. The CDR3 nucleotides are TGTGCCAGCAGTGGATGGCGGGAGATAAACAATGAGCAGTTCTTC. Translated: CASSGWREINNEQFF.

This clone was seen only once. The chain recombines TRBV7-9 with TRBJ2-3; perhaps TRBD2 as D (6 bases). V dropped 4 bases and J dropped 5 bases, with 19 bases sitting between them. The germline V gene encodes CDR1 SEHNR and CDR2 FQNEAQ (reference sequence). The CDR3 is 16 residues long. CDR3 protein: CASSWVLRVGGDTQYF. CDR3 in DNA: TGTGCCAGCAGCTGGGTCCTACGCGTGGGGGGAGATACGCAGTATTTT.

This sequence joins TRBV15 and TRBJ2-5; maybe TRBD2 (7 bases). Per germline, CDR1 LNHNV and CDR2 YYDKDF (reference sequence). V lost 0 bases and J lost 3, with 17 bases in between. The CDR3 extends over 17 amino acids. CDR3 coding DNA: TGTGCCACCAGCAGAGATGGGTACAGGGAGGGAGAAGAGACCCAGTACTTC. Translating it yields CATSRDGYREGEETQYF.

V is TRBV27 and J is TRBJ2-2; unclear D gene. The CDR3 contains 16 residues. The V end lost 3 bases, the J end lost 0 bases, and 11 bases lay between the germline ends. The germline gives CDR1 MNHEY, CDR2 SMNVEV (reference sequence). The CDR3 nucleotides read TGTGCCAGCAGTTTGTACTCCCTCGCGAACACCGGGGAGCTGTTTTTT. It specifies CASSLYSLANTGELFF.

The chain links TRBV4-3 to TRBJ2-2; D is perhaps TRBD2 (5 bases). Germline values: CDR1 LGHNA, CDR2 YSLEER. CDR3 length: 14 amino acids. Trimming cost V 5 bases and J 5 bases, with 12 bases left between them. CDR3 in amino acids: CASSAGLTTGELFF. The CDR3 nucleotides are TGCGCCAGCAGCGCGGGCCTAACAACCGGGGAGCTGTTTTTT.

This chain connects TRBV30 to TRBJ2-3; no clear D gene. Germline CDR1 GTSNPN, CDR2 SVGIG (reference sequence). There are 12 residues in the CDR3. The CDR3 here is CGLETFGDTQYF. The DNA of the CDR3 is TGTGGCCTGGAGACCTTTGGGGATACGCAGTATTTT.

The rearrangement joins TRBV5-1 to TRBJ2-5; 11 nucleotides align to TRBD2. The better agreement between TRBJ2-7 and the DNA end casts doubt on the J call. The CDR3 covers 14 residues. Germline V lookup: CDR1 SGHRS, CDR2 YFSETQ. The CDR3 region is CASSLELAGDEQYF. The DNA of the CDR3 is TGCGCCAGCAGCTTGGAACTAGCGGGAGACGAGCAGTACTTC.

The chain has TRBV18 and TRBJ1-1; 10 bases are shared with TRBD1. Trimming at V came to 3 bases and at J to 7 bases, leaving 14 bases not matched to a gene. The CDR3 is made up of 17 amino acids. From germline, CDR1 is KGHSH and CDR2 LQKENI. The CDR3 protein is CASSPPTGGSLTIEAFF. In DNA form, the CDR3 reads TGTGCCAGCTCACCCCCGACAGGGGGCTCTCTTACAATTGAAGCTTTCTTT.

Concerning this clone: Other DNA sequences within the sample encode an identical CDR3. The chain employs TRBV13 and TRBJ2-5; 8 bases agree with TRBD2. The CDR3 is 15 amino acids. With 5 bases clipped from V and 2 bases from J, the junction kept 7 bases outside the gene matches. Germline CDR1 PRHDT, CDR2 FYEKMQ (reference sequence). CDR3 in DNA: TGTGCCAGCAGCACACGGACTAGCAGACAAGAGACCCAGTACTTC. It is translated as CASSTRTSRQETQYF.

The chain couples TRBV28 to TRBJ1-6; the D gene is possibly TRBD1 (5 bases). There are 14 residues in the CDR3. Germline-derived CDR1 and CDR2 are MDHEN and SYDVKM. V lost 0 bases, J lost 9 bases, and 9 bases lay in between. For the CDR3, the DNA is TGTGCCAGCAGTTTATGGCAGGGAAGTTCACCCCTCCACTTT. Residues: CASSLWQGSSPLHF. Variable domain in full (rest from reference TRBV28 and TRBJ1-6): DVKVTQSSRYLVKRTGEKVFLECVQDMDHENMFWYRQDPGLGLRLIYFSYDVKMKEKGDIPEGYSVSREKKERFSLILESASTNQTSMYLCASSLWQGSSPLHFGNGTRLTVT.

The rearrangement uses TRBV7-8 and TRBJ1-1, with 7 bases aligning to TRBD1. J lost 11 bases, V lost 5 bases, and 5 bases had no gene match. This CDR3 is 11 amino acids long. The germline gives CDR1 SGHVS, CDR2 FQNEAQ. CDR3 protein: CASSPDRVAFF. The CDR3 DNA reads as TGTGCCAGCAGCCCCGACAGGGTGGCTTTCTTT.